This T cell receptor beta chain appears in the sequencing data of a study of identical twins. The V and J ends lost 2 bases and 5 bases, in that order; junction bases with no gene match: 3. The CDR3 covers 13 residues. Looked up from germline, CDR1 is MDHEN and CDR2 is SYDVKM. There are a few counts of this clonotype. TCRdb re-called the 5' RACE reads with MiXCR, one entry per CDR3 protein. This table has 450,000 to 650,000 distinct CDR3 sequences, roughly 15% appearing once. This sample also appeared in a second study, on yellow fever vaccine responses in identical twins.

The TCR was taken from a woman under 30 in good health. V gene TRBV28 combines with J gene TRBJ2-7; TRBD1 agrees at 7 bases. Sequenced material: CD4+ T cells sorted from blood. CDR3 DNA: TGTGCCAGCAGTTTAAACAGGGGCCACGAGCAGTACGTC. It encodes CASSLNRGHEQYV.